A selection of T cell receptor beta chains follows, all from one sample in a study of tumor-infiltrating lymphocytes in primary liver carcinoma. TCRdb itself ran the multiplex PCR reads through MiXCR, one entry per CDR3 protein. The table lists 250,000 to 400,000 distinct CDR3 sequences, roughly 60% of them singletons. Sequenced: peripheral blood. These receptors were taken from a man between 40 and 49 years old with primary liver carcinoma and hepatitis B virus infection. CDR3s include the opening cysteine and the closing phenylalanine or tryptophan. The D gene is left open where the match is weak. Clone size is stated in some rows and not others, as once, few, many or a class when expanded.

J gene	D gene	clone size	CDR3 length	V gene	CDR3 protein	CDR3 DNA
TRBJ1-5	.	many	12	TRBV6-1	CASSRGGQPQHF	TGTGCCAGCAGTCGAGGGGGTCAGCCCCAGCATTTT
TRBJ2-7	.	.	13	TRBV4-3	CASTQGASYEQYF	TGCGCCAGCACCCAAGGGGCCTCCTACGAGCAGTATTTC
TRBJ2-7	TRBD1	.	15	TRBV28	CASSFPGTGMNERYF	TGTGCCAGCAGTTTTCCCGGGACAGGGATGAACGAGCGGTACTTC
TRBJ2-3	TRBD2	.	15	TRBV5-4	CASTLDSGFTDTQYF	TGTGCCAGCACCCTGGATAGCGGGTTCACAGATACGCAGTATTTT
TRBJ1-2	.	.	14	TRBV5-6	CASRPLASNYGYTF	TGTGCCAGCAGACCACTCGCGAGTAACTATGGCTACACCTTC
TRBJ2-5	.	once	16	TRBV5-1	CASSWWGTAAQEAQYF	TGCGCCAGCAGCTGGTGGGGTACAGCGGCCCAAGAGGCCCAGTACTTC
TRBJ2-3	.	.	14	TRBV5-8	CASRSRQTEDTQYF	TGTGCCAGCAGATCGAGACAGACAGAAGATACGCAGTATTTT
TRBJ1-2	.	.	14	TRBV6-5	CASSHRLGNYGYTF	TGTGCCAGCAGCCACAGGCTTGGAAACTACGGCTACACCTTC
TRBJ2-2	TRBD2	.	17	TRBV6-6	CASSAPRLAGDTGELFF	TGTGCCAGCAGTGCCCCCCGGCTAGCGGGAGACACGGGGGAGCTGTTTTTT
TRBJ1-1	.	.	14	TRBV11-3	CASSLEVQDTKAFF	TGTGCCAGCAGCTTAGAGGTACAGGACACTAAAGCTTTCTTT
TRBJ1-3	.	.	16	TRBV5-5	CASSMVPGENGNTIYF	TGTGCCAGCAGCATGGTGCCAGGGGAGAACGGAAACACCATATATTTT
TRBJ2-6	.	many	12	TRBV6-2/TRBV6-3	CASSLGANVLTF	TGTGCCAGCAGCCTGGGGGCCAACGTCCTGACTTTC
TRBJ1-1	TRBD1	.	12	TRBV24-1	CATSGDRGEAFF	TGTGCCACCAGTGGGGACAGGGGTGAAGCTTTCTTT
TRBJ2-1	.	.	13	TRBV10-3	CATAANSYNEQFF	TGTGCCACGGCGGCCAACTCCTACAATGAGCAGTTCTTC
TRBJ1-2	TRBD1	.	15	TRBV12-3/TRBV12-4	CASSQKGGLPYGYAF	TGTGCCAGCAGTCAGAAAGGGGGCTTACCATATGGCTACGCCTTC
TRBJ2-7	TRBD1	many	13	TRBV29-1	CSAGGAVVTEQYF	TGCAGCGCAGGGGGCGCGGTCGTCACCGAGCAGTACTTC
TRBJ1-1	.	once	14	TRBV6-1	CANSPDWRDTEAFF	TGTGCCAACAGTCCAGACTGGAGGGACACTGAAGCTTTCTTT
TRBJ1-1	.	.	13	TRBV5-1	CASSLNSSTEAFF	TGCGCCAGCAGTTTGAATTCGAGCACTGAAGCTTTCTTT
TRBJ2-1	.	.	16	TRBV5-4	CVSSTRRVDSYNEQFF	TGTGTCAGCAGCACGAGGAGGGTTGACTCCTACAATGAGCAGTTCTTC
TRBJ2-5	.	many	17	TRBV6-5	CASRDTRRAGAQETQYF	TGTGCCAGCAGAGACACCCGCAGGGCTGGAGCCCAAGAGACCCAGTACTTC
TRBJ2-1	.	many	15	TRBV10-2	CASSESPLGAGEQFF	TGCGCCAGCAGTGAGTCCCCCCTAGGGGCCGGGGAGCAGTTCTTC
TRBJ2-3	.	.	13	TRBV11-1	CASSLGNRDAQYF	TGTGCCAGCAGCTTGGGGAATCGAGATGCGCAGTATTTT
TRBJ2-6	.	.	20	TRBV12-3/TRBV12-4	CASSRLGAQSYEWGANVLTF	TGTGCCAGCAGCAGGCTAGGTGCACAGAGTTATGAATGGGGGGCCAACGTCCTGACTTTC
TRBJ2-5	.	.	15	TRBV7-8	CASSLVLGPRETQYF	TGTGCCAGCAGCCTCGTATTAGGGCCGAGGGAGACCCAGTACTTC
TRBJ1-5	.	.	15	TRBV6-1	CASNALTGANQPQHF	TGTGCCAGCAATGCGCTGACGGGGGCTAATCAGCCCCAGCATTTT
TRBJ1-5	.	few	14	TRBV6-6	CASSHTGYGQPQHF	TGTGCCAGCAGCCATACAGGGTACGGTCAGCCCCAGCATTTT
TRBJ1-1	.	few	12	TRBV30	CAWDDKNTEAFF	TGTGCCTGGGACGACAAGAACACTGAAGCTTTCTTT
TRBJ2-7	.	.	11	TRBV11-2	CARSVGVEQYF	TGTGCCAGGAGCGTAGGGGTCGAGCAGTACTTC
TRBJ2-1	TRBD2	many	13	TRBV11-1	CASSFEREDEQFF	TGTGCCAGCAGCTTCGAGCGGGAGGATGAGCAGTTCTTC
TRBJ2-7	.	.	14	TRBV9	CGSSPRFSRYEQYF	TGTGGCAGCAGCCCCCGGTTTTCCCGCTACGAGCAGTACTTC
TRBJ2-3	TRBD2	.	16	TRBV4-1	CASSREAGGPGDTQYF	TGCGCCAGTAGCCGAGAAGCGGGAGGGCCGGGAGATACGCAGTATTTT
TRBJ2-1	TRBD2	.	15	TRBV12-3/TRBV12-4	CASRELAGIYNEQFF	TGTGCCAGCAGAGAACTAGCGGGGATCTACAATGAGCAGTTCTTC
TRBJ1-6	TRBD1	.	17	TRBV5-6	CASSFTEGASYNSPLHF	TGTGCCAGCAGCTTCACAGAGGGGGCGTCCTATAATTCACCCCTCCACTTT
TRBJ1-1	.	.	13	TRBV12-3/TRBV12-4	CASSFVGSTEAFF	TGTGCCAGCAGTTTCGTTGGGAGCACTGAAGCTTTCTTT
TRBJ2-7	.	.	15	TRBV30	CAWSRIGYDSYEQYF	TGTGCCTGGAGTCGAATAGGGTATGACTCCTACGAGCAATACTTC
TRBJ2-7	TRBD1	many	15	TRBV12-3/TRBV12-4	CASTRSNDRVYEQYF	TGTGCCAGCACCCGTAGTAATGACAGGGTCTACGAGCAGTACTTC
TRBJ2-7	.	once	14	TRBV4-2	CASGISGRDYEQYF	TGTGCCAGCGGCATTAGCGGAAGGGACTACGAGCAGTACTTC
TRBJ2-1	.	.	11	TRBV12-3/TRBV12-4	CASSIYDEQFF	TGTGCCAGCAGTATCTACGATGAGCAGTTCTTC
TRBJ2-2	TRBD2	.	15	TRBV6-2/TRBV6-3	CASSILAGGTGELVF	TGTGCCAGCAGTATACTAGCGGGAGGCACCGGGGAGCTGGTTTTT
TRBJ1-6	.	few	14	TRBV14	CASSQDLSGWPLHF	TGTGCCAGCAGCCAAGATTTATCGGGGTGGCCCCTCCACTTT
TRBJ2-2	.	.	15	TRBV11-2	CASSSTRGNTGELFF	TGTGCCAGCAGCTCAACCAGGGGGAACACCGGGGAGCTGTTTTTT
TRBJ2-1	.	.	15	TRBV12-3/TRBV12-4	CASSLRGISYNEQFF	TGTGCCAGCAGTCTTAGAGGGATCTCCTACAATGAGCAGTTCTTC
TRBJ2-1	.	.	13	TRBV28	CASGSTAYNEQFF	TGTGCCAGCGGCTCCACCGCCTACAATGAGCAGTTCTTC
TRBJ1-1	TRBD1	.	15	TRBV18	CASSPGTVMNTEAFF	TGTGCCAGCTCCCCGGGGACAGTTATGAACACTGAAGCTTTCTTT
TRBJ1-2	.	many	12	TRBV28	CASSYRNYGYTF	TGTGCCAGCAGTTATAGGAACTATGGCTACACCTTC
TRBJ2-1	TRBD2	.	17	TRBV14	CASSQVRLAGGRDEQFF	TGTGCCAGCAGCCAAGTGCGACTAGCGGGAGGAAGGGATGAGCAGTTCTTC
TRBJ1-2	.	.	15	TRBV5-1	CATSLEGDRYYGYTF	TGCGCCACCAGCTTGGAAGGTGATCGCTACTATGGCTACACCTTC
TRBJ2-7	.	many	13	TRBV6-1	CASRVQNTHEQYF	TGTGCCAGCAGGGTCCAGAACACCCACGAGCAGTACTTC
TRBJ2-2	TRBD2	once	18	TRBV12-3/TRBV12-4	CASSLEPSGTRRTGELFF	TGTGCCAGCAGTCTGGAACCGTCCGGGACTAGACGCACCGGGGAGCTGTTTTTT
TRBJ2-7	TRBD1	many	18	TRBV5-5	CASSSRFQGAKLSYEQYF	TGTGCCAGCAGCTCCCGCTTCCAGGGGGCCAAACTCTCCTACGAGCAGTACTTC
TRBJ2-5	TRBD2	.	16	TRBV5-1	CASSLVTSGIGETQYF	TGCGCCAGCAGCTTGGTGACTAGCGGAATCGGGGAGACCCAGTACTTC